A selection of T cell receptor beta chains follows, all from one sample in a study of CD8+CD57+ T cells in acquired aplastic anemia. In TCRdb, the reads were re-called with MiXCR into one record per CDR3 protein. Altogether around 290,000 distinct CDR3 sequences are present, 45% to 65% being singletons, with the ten largest covering 1% to 1.5%. The sample comprised sorted CD4+, CD8+, or CD8+CD57+ T cells (not recorded which) from PBMCs. The source is a human donor with aplastic anemia. Each CDR3 is given with its conserved first and last residue. D genes are given only for firm matches.

j_call: TRBJ2-3
v_call: TRBV7-6
d_call: -
cdr3_aa: CASSLGVASTDTQYF

j_call: TRBJ1-5
v_call: TRBV7-2
d_call: TRBD1
cdr3_aa: CASSWGGTEAQPQHF

j_call: TRBJ2-7
v_call: TRBV7-9
d_call: -
cdr3_aa: CASSLVAGYEQYF

j_call: TRBJ2-1
v_call: TRBV10-3
d_call: -
cdr3_aa: CAISVLSTAEQFF

j_call: TRBJ2-7
v_call: TRBV7-2
d_call: -
cdr3_aa: CASSLRWADYEQYF

j_call: TRBJ1-1
v_call: TRBV19
d_call: TRBD1
cdr3_aa: CASSISGQGLGGEAFF

j_call: TRBJ2-7
v_call: TRBV20-1
d_call: -
cdr3_aa: CSARFRREQYF

j_call: TRBJ1-5
v_call: TRBV20-1
d_call: TRBD1
cdr3_aa: CSVSQGVGQPQHF

j_call: TRBJ2-5
v_call: TRBV29-1
d_call: TRBD1
cdr3_aa: CSAIPGTGVGETQYF

j_call: TRBJ1-3
v_call: TRBV15
d_call: -
cdr3_aa: CATSGERALSGNTIYF

j_call: TRBJ2-5
v_call: TRBV7-8
d_call: -
cdr3_aa: CASRERGQETQYF

j_call: TRBJ1-2
v_call: TRBV7-2
d_call: -
cdr3_aa: CASSSDWVYGYAF

j_call: TRBJ2-7
v_call: TRBV5-1
d_call: -
cdr3_aa: CASSGRGNYEQYF

j_call: TRBJ2-7
v_call: TRBV10-3
d_call: -
cdr3_aa: CAIRAQGPPSYEQYF

j_call: TRBJ2-7
v_call: TRBV29-1
d_call: -
cdr3_aa: CSVRGRTAYEQYF

j_call: TRBJ1-2
v_call: TRBV20-1
d_call: -
cdr3_aa: CSVPFRVAIFLCANYGYTF

j_call: TRBJ1-1
v_call: TRBV9
d_call: -
cdr3_aa: CASSVSHGGNTEAFF

j_call: TRBJ1-6
v_call: TRBV9
d_call: -
cdr3_aa: CASSEAGRASPLHF